This T cell receptor (beta chain) was captured in a study of blood T cell repertoires in COVID-19. Study-wide context: PBMCs, B-cell-depleted T cells, or T cells were the source of the cDNA or gDNA that made up the material.

The CDR3 length is 13 residues. Trimming left V 2 bases short and J 6 bases short, with 5 bases between. CDR1 is LGHDT, CDR2 YNNKEL, per germline (reference sequence). Original handling: Nucleated cell number was recorded as an estimate derived from reference gene primer amplification. The method was immunoSEQ multiplex PCR; TCRdb's version includes in-frame clones alone and lacks a portion of them. V and J calls and clone size are those listed in that table; D and trimming were worked out from the DNA. Among roughly 140,000 clones listed, just under 90% were seen once. This clone showed up just once.

The receptor was derived from a woman between 40 and 50 years old with acute or convalescent COVID-19. Sequencing was performed on peripheral blood. The chain combines TRBV3-1 (or the pseudogene TRBV3-2) with TRBJ1-6; D remains ambiguous. CDR3 sequence reads: CASSQTANSPLHF. Here the CDR3 DNA reads TGTGCCAGCAGCCAAACAGCTAATTCACCCCTCCACTTT.